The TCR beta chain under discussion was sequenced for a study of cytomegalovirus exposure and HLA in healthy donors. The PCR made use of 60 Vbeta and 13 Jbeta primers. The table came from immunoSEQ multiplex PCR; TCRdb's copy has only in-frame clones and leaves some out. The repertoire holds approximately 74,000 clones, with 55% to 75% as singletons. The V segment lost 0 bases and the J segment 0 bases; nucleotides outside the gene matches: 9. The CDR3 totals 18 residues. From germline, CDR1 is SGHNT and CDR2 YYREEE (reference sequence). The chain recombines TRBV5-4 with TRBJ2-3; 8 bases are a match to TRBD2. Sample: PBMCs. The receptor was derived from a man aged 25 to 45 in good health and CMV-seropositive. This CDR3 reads CASSLGAGGARSTDTQYF. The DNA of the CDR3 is TGTGCCAGCAGCTTGGGCGCCGGGGGGGCCCGAAGCACAGATACGCAGTATTTT.